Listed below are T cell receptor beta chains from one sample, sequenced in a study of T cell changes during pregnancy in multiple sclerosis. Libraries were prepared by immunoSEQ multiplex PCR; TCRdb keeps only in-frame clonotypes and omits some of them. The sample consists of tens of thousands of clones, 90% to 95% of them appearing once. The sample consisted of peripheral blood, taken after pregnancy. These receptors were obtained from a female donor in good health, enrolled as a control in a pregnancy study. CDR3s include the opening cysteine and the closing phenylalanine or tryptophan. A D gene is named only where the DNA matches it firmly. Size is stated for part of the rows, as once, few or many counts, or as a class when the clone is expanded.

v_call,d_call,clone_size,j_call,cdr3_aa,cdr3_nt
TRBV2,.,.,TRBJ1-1,CASSMSGQMNTEAFF,TGTGCCAGCAGCATGTCAGGACAAATGAACACTGAAGCTTTCTTT
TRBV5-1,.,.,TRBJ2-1,CASRAGTASSYNEQFF,TGCGCCAGCAGAGCCGGGACTGCAAGCTCCTACAATGAGCAGTTCTTC
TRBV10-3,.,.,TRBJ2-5,CAISQDGQVTQYF,TGTGCCATCAGTCAGGATGGGCAGGTGACCCAGTACTTC
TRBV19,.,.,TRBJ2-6,CASKGGKYSGANVLTF,TGTGCCAGCAAGGGCGGGAAATACTCTGGGGCCAACGTCCTGACTTTC
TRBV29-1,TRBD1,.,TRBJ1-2,CSVEGRDRGAGGYTF,TGCAGCGTTGAAGGAAGGGACAGGGGCGCTGGTGGCTACACCTTC
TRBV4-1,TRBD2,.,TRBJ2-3,CASSQHQREGGRTDTQYF,TGCGCCAGCAGCCAACATCAGCGGGAGGGGGGGCGGACAGATACGCAGTATTTT
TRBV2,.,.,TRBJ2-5,CASGGVETQYF,TGTGCCAGTGGAGGGGTAGAGACCCAGTACTTC
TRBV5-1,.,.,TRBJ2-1,CASRRQAAGEQFF,TGCGCCAGCAGACGACAGGCGGCGGGTGAGCAGTTCTTC
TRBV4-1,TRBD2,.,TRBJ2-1,CASSHTSGSWNEQFF,TGCGCCAGCAGCCATACTAGCGGGAGTTGGAATGAGCAGTTCTTC
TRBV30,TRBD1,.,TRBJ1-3,CAWSQRTGPRSGNTIYF,TGTGCCTGGAGTCAAAGGACAGGGCCCCGCTCTGGAAACACCATATATTTT
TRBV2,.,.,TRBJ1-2,CASTEPYRADGYTF,TGTGCCAGCACCGAACCTTACAGGGCGGATGGCTACACCTTC
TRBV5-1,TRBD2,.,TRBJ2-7,CASTLSGTSLPTDF,TGCGCCAGCACCCTGAGCGGGACTAGCCTCCCAACCGACTTC
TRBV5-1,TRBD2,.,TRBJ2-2,CASSLEPGGAGGPGELFF,TGCGCCAGCAGCTTGGAACCGGGCGGGGCGGGAGGCCCCGGGGAGCTGTTTTTT
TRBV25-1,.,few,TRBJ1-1,CASSRNTEAFF,TGTGCCAGCAGCCGTAACACTGAAGCTTTCTTT
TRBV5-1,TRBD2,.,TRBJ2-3,CASSITGTSSADTQYF,TGCGCCAGCAGCATAACCGGGACTAGCAGCGCAGATACGCAGTATTTT
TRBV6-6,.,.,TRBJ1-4,CASSSGITTNEKLFF,TGTGCCAGCAGTTCGGGAATAACAACTAATGAAAAACTGTTTTTT
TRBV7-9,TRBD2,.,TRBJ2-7,CASSSRLAGVYEQYF,TGTGCCAGCAGCTCCCGACTAGCGGGAGTTTACGAGCAGTACTTC
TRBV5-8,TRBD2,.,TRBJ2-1,CASRTSGSYNEQFF,TGTGCCAGCAGAACTAGCGGATCCTACAATGAGCAGTTCTTC